This TCR beta chain was obtained from a study of T cell repertoires in cytomegalovirus infection. Study-wide context: Signatures in public TCR beta sequences pointed to both CMV infection and matching HLA type.

Germline CDR1 and CDR2: SGHTS and YDEGEE. The CDR3 has 16 amino acids. Trimming took off 2 bases at V and 5 bases at J, with 19 bases between the two ends. On this clonotype itself: Antigen specificity is unknown.

TCRdb recomputed calls from the reads with MiXCR, one row per CDR3 protein. Of around 750,000 distinct CDR3 sequences in the sample, less than 35% were seen once. V usage is TRBV5-8 and J usage is TRBJ1-1; no clear D. The sample consisted of cultured CD8+ T cells from PBMCs, taken from culture after CMV antigen stimulation. The sequence was obtained from a human donor in good health (CMV status not recorded). Some clones in this sample may be carry-over from other donors' samples. The DNA for the CDR3 is TGTGCCAGCAGCTTAAACCCCTTTGCGATGAGGACTGAAGCTTTCTTT. Protein sequence: CASSLNPFAMRTEAFF.